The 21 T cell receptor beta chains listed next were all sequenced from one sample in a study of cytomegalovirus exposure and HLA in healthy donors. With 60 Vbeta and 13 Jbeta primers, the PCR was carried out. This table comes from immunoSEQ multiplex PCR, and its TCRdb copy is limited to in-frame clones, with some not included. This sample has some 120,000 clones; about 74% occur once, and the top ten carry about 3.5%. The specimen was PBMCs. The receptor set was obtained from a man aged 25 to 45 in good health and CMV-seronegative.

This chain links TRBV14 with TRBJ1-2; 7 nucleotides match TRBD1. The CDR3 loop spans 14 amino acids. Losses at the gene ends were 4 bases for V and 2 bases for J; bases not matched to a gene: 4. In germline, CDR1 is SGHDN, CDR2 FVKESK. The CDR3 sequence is CASSLPGQNYGYTF. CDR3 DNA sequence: TGTGCCAGCAGCCTTCCGGGACAGAACTATGGCTACACCTTC.

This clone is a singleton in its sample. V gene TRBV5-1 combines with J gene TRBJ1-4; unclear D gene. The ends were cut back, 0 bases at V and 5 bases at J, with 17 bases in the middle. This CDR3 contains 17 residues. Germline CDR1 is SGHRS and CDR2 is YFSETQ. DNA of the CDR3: TGCGCCAGCAGCTTGGCCGGGGTCCGACTCCAAAATGAAAAACTGTTTTTT. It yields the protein CASSLAGVRLQNEKLFF.

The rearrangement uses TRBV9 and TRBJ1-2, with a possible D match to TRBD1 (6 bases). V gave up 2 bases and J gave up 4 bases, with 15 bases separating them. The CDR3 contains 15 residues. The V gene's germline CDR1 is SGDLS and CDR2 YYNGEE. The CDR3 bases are TGTGCCAGCAGCGTTTATGACAGGTCTGGCTATGGCTACACCTTC. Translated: CASSVYDRSGYGYTF.

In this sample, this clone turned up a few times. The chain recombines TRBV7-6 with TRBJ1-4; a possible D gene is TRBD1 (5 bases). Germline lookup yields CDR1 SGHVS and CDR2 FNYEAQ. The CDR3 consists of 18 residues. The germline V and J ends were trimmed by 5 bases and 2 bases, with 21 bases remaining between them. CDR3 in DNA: TGTGCCAGCAGCCCACGACACCGTGGGGAGGGGACTAATGAAAAACTGTTTTTT. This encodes CASSPRHRGEGTNEKLFF. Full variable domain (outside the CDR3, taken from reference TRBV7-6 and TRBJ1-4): GAGVSQSPRYKVTKRGQDVALRCDPISGHVSLYWYRQALGQGPEFLTYFNYEAQQDKSGLPNDRFSAERPEGSISTLTIQRTEQRDSAMYRCASSPRHRGEGTNEKLFFGSGTQLSVL.

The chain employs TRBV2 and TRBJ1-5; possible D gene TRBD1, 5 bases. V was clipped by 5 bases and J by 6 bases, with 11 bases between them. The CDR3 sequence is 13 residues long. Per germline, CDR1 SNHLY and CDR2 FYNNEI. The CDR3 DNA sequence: TGTGCCAGCAGTTCAAGGGGCCCTCAGCCCCAGCATTTT. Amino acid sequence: CASSSRGPQPQHF. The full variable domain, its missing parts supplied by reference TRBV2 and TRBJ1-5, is EPEVTQTPSHQVTQMGQEVILRCVPISNHLYFYWYRQILGQKVEFLVSFYNNEISEKSEIFDDQFSVERPDGSNFTLKIRSTKLEDSAMYFCASSSRGPQPQHFGDGTRLSIL.

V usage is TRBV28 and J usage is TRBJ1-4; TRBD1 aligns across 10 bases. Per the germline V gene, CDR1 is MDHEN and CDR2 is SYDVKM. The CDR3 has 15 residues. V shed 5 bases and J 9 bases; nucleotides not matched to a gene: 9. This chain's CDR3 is CASSPGTGALKKLFF. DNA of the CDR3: TGTGCCAGCAGTCCCGGGACAGGGGCTTTGAAAAAACTGTTTTTT.

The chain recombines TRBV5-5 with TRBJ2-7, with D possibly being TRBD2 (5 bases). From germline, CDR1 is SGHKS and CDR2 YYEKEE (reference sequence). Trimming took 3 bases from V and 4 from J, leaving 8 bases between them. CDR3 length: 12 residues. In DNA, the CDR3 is TGTGCCAGCAGCTCTCGAGGGTACGAGCAGTACTTC. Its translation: CASSSRGYEQYF.

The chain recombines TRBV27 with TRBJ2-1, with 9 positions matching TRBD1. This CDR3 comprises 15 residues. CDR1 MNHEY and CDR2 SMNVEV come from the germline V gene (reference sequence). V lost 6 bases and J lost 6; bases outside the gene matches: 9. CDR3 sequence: CASSSGTGPFNEQFF. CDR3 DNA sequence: TGTGCCAGCAGCAGCGGGACAGGGCCCTTCAATGAGCAGTTCTTC.

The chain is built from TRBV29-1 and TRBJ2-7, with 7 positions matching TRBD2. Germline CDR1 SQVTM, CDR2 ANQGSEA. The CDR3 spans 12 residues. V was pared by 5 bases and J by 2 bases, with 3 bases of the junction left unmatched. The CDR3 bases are TGCAGCGTTCGTCTAGCGGCCTACGAGCAGTACTTC. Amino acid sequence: CSVRLAAYEQYF.

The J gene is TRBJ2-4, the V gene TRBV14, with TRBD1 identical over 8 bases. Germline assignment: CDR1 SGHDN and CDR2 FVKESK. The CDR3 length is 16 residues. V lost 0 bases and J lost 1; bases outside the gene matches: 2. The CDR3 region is CASSQDRGLAKNIQYF. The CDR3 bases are TGTGCCAGCAGCCAAGACAGGGGGCTCGCCAAAAACATTCAGTACTTC. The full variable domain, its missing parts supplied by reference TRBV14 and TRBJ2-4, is EAGVTQFPSHSVIEKGQTVTLRCDPISGHDNLYWYRRVMGKEIKFLLHFVKESKQDESGMPNNRFLAERTGGTYSTLKVQPAELEDSGVYFCASSQDRGLAKNIQYFGAGTRLSVL.

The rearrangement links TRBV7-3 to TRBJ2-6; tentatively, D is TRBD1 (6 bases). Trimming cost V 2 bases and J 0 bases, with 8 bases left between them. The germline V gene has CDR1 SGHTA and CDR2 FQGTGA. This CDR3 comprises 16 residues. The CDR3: CASSLGGSSGANVLTF. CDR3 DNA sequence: TGTGCCAGCAGCTTAGGGGGCAGCTCTGGGGCCAACGTCCTGACTTTC.

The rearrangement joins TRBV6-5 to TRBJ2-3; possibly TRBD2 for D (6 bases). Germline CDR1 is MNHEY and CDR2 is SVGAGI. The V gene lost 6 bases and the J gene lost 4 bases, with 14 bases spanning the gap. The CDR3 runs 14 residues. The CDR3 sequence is CASRVGWGADTQYF. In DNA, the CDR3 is TGTGCCAGCAGGGTTGGGTGGGGGGCAGATACGCAGTATTTT.

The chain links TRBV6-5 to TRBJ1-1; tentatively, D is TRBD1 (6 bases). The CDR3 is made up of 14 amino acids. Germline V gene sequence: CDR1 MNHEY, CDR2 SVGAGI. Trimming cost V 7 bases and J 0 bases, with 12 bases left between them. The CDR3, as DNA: TGTGCCAGCACCAGGGGCGCCTTGAACACTGAAGCTTTCTTT. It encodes CASTRGALNTEAFF.

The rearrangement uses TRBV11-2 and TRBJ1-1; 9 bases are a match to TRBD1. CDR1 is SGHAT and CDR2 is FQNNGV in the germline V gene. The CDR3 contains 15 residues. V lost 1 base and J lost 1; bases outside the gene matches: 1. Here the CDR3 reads CASSLVTGGNTEAFF. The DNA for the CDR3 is TGTGCCAGCAGCTTAGTGACAGGGGGGAACACTGAAGCTTTCTTT.

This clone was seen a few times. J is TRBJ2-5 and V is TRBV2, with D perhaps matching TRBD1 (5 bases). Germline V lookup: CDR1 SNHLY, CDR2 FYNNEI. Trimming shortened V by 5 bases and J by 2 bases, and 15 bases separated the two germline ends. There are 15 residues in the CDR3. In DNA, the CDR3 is TGTGCCAGCAGTTCCAGACAGACTGTTCAAGAGACCCAGTACTTC. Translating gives CASSSRQTVQETQYF.

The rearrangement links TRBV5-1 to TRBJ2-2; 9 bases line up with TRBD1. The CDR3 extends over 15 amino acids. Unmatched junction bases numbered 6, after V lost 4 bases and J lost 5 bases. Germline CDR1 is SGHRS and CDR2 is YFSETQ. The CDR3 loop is CASSATGGRTGELFF. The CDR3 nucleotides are TGCGCCAGCAGCGCAACAGGGGGCCGAACCGGGGAGCTGTTTTTT.

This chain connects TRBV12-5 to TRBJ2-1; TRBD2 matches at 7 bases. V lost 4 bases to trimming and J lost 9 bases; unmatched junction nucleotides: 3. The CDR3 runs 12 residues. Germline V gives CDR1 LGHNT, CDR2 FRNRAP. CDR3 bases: TGTGCTAGTGGTTCCTCGGGGGGTGAGCAGTTCTTC. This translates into CASGSSGGEQFF.

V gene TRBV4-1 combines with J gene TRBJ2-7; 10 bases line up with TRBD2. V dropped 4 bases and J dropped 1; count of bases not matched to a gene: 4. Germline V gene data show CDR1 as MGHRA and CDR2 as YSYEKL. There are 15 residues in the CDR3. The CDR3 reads CASSLAGGSSYEQYF. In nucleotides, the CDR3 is TGCGCCAGCAGCCTAGCGGGAGGCTCTTCCTACGAGCAGTACTTC.

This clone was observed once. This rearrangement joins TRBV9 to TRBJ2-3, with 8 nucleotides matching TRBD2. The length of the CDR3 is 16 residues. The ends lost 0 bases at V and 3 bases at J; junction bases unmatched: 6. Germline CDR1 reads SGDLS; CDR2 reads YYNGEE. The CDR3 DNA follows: TGTGCCAGCAGCGTAGCGGGGGGGCTCAAGACAGATACGCAGTATTTT. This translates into CASSVAGGLKTDTQYF.

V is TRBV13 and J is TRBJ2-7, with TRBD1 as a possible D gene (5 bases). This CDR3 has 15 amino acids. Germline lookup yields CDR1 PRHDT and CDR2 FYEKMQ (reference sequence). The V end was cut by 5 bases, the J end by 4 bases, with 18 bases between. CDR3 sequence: CASSLTYRPQYEQYF. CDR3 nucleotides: TGTGCCAGCAGCCTAACATACAGGCCCCAATACGAGCAGTACTTC.

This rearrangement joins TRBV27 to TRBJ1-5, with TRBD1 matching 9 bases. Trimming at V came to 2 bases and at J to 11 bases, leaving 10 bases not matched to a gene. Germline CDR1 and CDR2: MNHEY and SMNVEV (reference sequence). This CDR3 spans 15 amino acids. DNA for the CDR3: TGTGCCAGCAGTTTACAGGCCAACAGGGGGCAGTCCCAGCATTTT. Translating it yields CASSLQANRGQSQHF.